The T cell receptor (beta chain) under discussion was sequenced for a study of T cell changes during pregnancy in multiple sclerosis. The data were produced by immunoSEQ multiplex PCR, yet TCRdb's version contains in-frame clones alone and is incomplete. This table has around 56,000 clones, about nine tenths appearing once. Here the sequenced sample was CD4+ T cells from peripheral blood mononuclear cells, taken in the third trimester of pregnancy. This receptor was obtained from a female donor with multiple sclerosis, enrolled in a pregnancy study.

As DNA, the CDR3 is TGCGCCAGCAGGTTTAGATCGGAGTCCCCGTATGAAAAACTGTTTTTT. It encodes CASRFRSESPYEKLFF. The V and J genes are TRBV5-1 and TRBJ1-4; D unresolved. V was trimmed by 5 bases and J by 6 bases, leaving 20 bases between them. The germline V gene encodes CDR1 SGHRS and CDR2 YFSETQ. The CDR3 covers 16 residues.